Below are 8 T cell receptor beta chains sequenced from a single sample in a study of T cell responses to AZD1222 COVID-19 vaccine. TCRdb keeps only in-frame clones here, not all; method: immunoSEQ multiplex PCR. The table lists about 110,000 clones, around 87% of them singletons, with roughly 4.4% in the top ten. Sequencing used peripheral blood, obtained 28 days after the second AZD1222 dose. The origin of the receptors is an adult who received the AZD1222 COVID-19 vaccine.

This clone was seen once. V and J are TRBV7-9 and TRBJ2-5; D is ambiguous. The CDR3 consists of 13 residues. V lost 1 base, J lost 3 bases, and 6 bases lay in between. Germline CDR1 and CDR2: SEHNR and FQNEAQ (reference sequence). DNA of the CDR3: TGTGCCAGCAGCTTAGTCATAAAAGAGACCCAGTACTTC. Translated: CASSLVIKETQYF.

This clone was counted between two and nine times. The same CDR3 also results from other DNA sequences found in this sample. V usage is TRBV4-3 and J usage is TRBJ2-7; 7 positions agree with TRBD1. Germline V CDR1 and CDR2: LGHNA, YSLEER. CDR3 length: 12 residues. After removal of 1 base from V and 6 bases from J, the junction contained 0 bases not matched to a gene. DNA for the CDR3: TGCGCCAGCAGCCAAGGACAGGGCGAGCAGTACTTC. Amino acids: CASSQGQGEQYF.

By share, this clone counts as medium-sized. The V and J genes are TRBV4-2 and TRBJ2-6; 7 positions match TRBD1. Germline values: CDR1 LGHNA, CDR2 YNFKEQ. V shed 1 base, J shed 0 bases, and the junction held 3 bases outside the gene matches. The CDR3 length is 17 residues. DNA for the CDR3: TGTGCCAGCAGCCAAGGGGACAGTCCCTCTGGGGCCAACGTCCTGACTTTC. Translation: CASSQGDSPSGANVLTF.

The chain links TRBV24-1 to TRBJ2-3, with TRBD1 identical over 8 bases. In germline, CDR1 is KGHDR, CDR2 SFDVKD. This CDR3 has 14 amino acids. V was clipped by 10 bases and J by 0 bases; unmatched bases: 5. CDR3 sequence reads: CATAGTGSTDTQYF. DNA of the CDR3: TGTGCCACTGCCGGGACAGGAAGCACAGATACGCAGTATTTT.

The chain combines TRBV5-1 with TRBJ2-5, with 10 bases lining up with TRBD1. After removal of 4 bases from V and 2 bases from J, the junction contained 2 bases not matched to a gene. CDR3 size: 14 residues. Germline-derived CDR1 and CDR2 are SGHRS and YFSETQ. CDR3 nucleotides: TGCGCCAGCAGCAGGGGACAGGGGCAAGAGACCCAGTACTTC. Its translation is CASSRGQGQETQYF.

The chain recombines TRBV7-8 with TRBJ2-3, with D possibly being TRBD1 (6 bases). The CDR3 is made up of 18 amino acids. Germline values: CDR1 SGHVS, CDR2 FQNEAQ. V was shortened by 2 bases and J by 3 bases, with 21 bases between the two germline ends. The CDR3 loop reads CASSLRPTGFVLTDTQYF. The CDR3 nucleotides are TGTGCCAGCAGCTTAAGACCGACAGGCTTTGTCTTGACAGATACGCAGTATTTT.

In this sample, this clone turned up once. The chain has TRBV20-1 and TRBJ2-3; D is unclear. The V and J ends lost 6 bases and 5 bases respectively, with 9 bases between them. The CDR3 has 11 amino acids. CDR1 is DFQATT and CDR2 is SNEGSKA in the germline V gene (reference sequence). The CDR3 spells CSANRLDTQYF. The DNA of the CDR3 is TGCAGTGCCAACCGGCTAGATACGCAGTATTTT.

This clone was recorded only once. The chain has TRBV27 and TRBJ2-1, with 9 bases matching TRBD2. Germline lookup yields CDR1 MNHEY and CDR2 SMNVEV (reference sequence). The ends lost 3 bases at V and 0 bases at J; junction bases unmatched: 6. The CDR3 totals 17 residues. The CDR3, as DNA: TGTGCCAGCAGTTTGGGTAGCGGGAGAAGCTCCTACAATGAGCAGTTCTTC. It codes for CASSLGSGRSSYNEQFF.